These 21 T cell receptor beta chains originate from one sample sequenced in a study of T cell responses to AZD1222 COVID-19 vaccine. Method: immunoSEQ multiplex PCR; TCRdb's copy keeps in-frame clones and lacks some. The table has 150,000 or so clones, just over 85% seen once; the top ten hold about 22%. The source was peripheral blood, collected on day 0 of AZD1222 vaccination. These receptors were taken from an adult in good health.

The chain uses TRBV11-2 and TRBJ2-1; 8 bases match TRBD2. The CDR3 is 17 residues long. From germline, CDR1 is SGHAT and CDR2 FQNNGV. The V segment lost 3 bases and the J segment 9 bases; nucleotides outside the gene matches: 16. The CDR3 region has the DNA TGTGCCAGCAGCTTTTCGGGGGGGCTCATTCCCCTGGGTGAGCAGTTCTTC. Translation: CASSFSGGLIPLGEQFF.

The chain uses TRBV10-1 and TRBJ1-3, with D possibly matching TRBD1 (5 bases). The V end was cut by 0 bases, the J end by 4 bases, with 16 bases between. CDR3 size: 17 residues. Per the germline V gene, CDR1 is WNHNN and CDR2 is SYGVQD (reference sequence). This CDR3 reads CASSESLLMGGGNTIYF. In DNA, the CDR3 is TGCGCCAGCAGTGAGTCCCTGCTAATGGGGGGAGGAAACACCATATATTTT.

DNA of the CDR3: TGTGCCAGCAGTCCGGGACAGGGAGGAAACACCATATATTTT. This sequence encodes CASSPGQGGNTIYF. J is TRBJ1-3 and V is TRBV25-1; 9 positions match TRBD1. The V segment lost 5 bases and the J segment 4 bases; nucleotides outside the gene matches: 3. The germline gives CDR1 MGHDK, CDR2 SYGVNS. The CDR3 sequence is 14 residues long. Combining the CDR3 with reference TRBV25-1 and TRBJ1-3 gives the whole variable domain EADIYQTPRYLVIGTGKKITLECSQTMGHDKMYWYQQDPGMELHLIHYSYGVNSTEKGDLSSESTVSRIRTEHFPLTLESARPSHTSQYLCASSPGQGGNTIYFGEGSWLTVV.

The CDR3 DNA follows: TGTGCCAGCAGCCAACGGGGACCCCGCAACACTGAAGCTTTCTTT. Amino acids: CASSQRGPRNTEAFF. The chain combines TRBV7-9 with TRBJ1-1; possible D gene TRBD1, 5 bases. Trimming removed 5 bases from V and 2 bases from J, with 15 bases in between. CDR1 and CDR2 (germline): SEHNR, FQNEAQ (reference sequence). The length of the CDR3 is 15 residues.

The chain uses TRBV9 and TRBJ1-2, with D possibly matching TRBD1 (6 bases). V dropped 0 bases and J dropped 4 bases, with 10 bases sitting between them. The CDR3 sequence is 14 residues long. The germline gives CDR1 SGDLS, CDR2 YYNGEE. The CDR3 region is CASSVEQGPYGYTF. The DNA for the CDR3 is TGTGCCAGCAGCGTAGAACAGGGACCCTATGGCTACACCTTC. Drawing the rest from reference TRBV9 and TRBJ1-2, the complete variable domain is DSGVTQTPKHLITATGQRVTLRCSPRSGDLSVYWYQQSLDQGLQFLIQYYNGEERAKGNILERFSAQQFPDLHSELNLSSLELGDSALYFCASSVEQGPYGYTFGSGTRLTVV.

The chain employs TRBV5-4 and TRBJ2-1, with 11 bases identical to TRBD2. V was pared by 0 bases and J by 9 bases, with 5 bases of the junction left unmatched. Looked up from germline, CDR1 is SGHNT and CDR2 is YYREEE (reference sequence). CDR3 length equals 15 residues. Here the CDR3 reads CASSLELAGAPEQFF. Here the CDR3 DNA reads TGTGCCAGCAGCTTGGAACTAGCGGGGGCCCCTGAGCAGTTCTTC. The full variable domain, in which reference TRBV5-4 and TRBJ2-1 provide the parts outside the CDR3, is ETGVTQSPTHLIKTRGQQVTLRCSSQSGHNTVSWYQQALGQGPQFIFQYYREEENGRGNFPPRFSGLQFPNYSSELNVNALELDDSALYLCASSLELAGAPEQFFGPGTRLTVL.

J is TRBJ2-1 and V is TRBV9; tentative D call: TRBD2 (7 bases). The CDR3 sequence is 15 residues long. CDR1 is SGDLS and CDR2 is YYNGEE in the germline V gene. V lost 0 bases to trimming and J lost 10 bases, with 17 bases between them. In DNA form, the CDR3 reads TGTGCCAGCAGCGTAGAGGGGGGGCCCTCCCTCGAGCAGTTCTTC. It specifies CASSVEGGPSLEQFF.

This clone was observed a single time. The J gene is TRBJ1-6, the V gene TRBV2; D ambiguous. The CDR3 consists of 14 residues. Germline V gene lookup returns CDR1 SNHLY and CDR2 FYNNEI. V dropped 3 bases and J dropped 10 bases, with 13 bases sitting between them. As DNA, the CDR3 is TGTGCCAGCAGTGATACCCTCGAAGGGTCACCCCTCCACTTT. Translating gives CASSDTLEGSPLHF. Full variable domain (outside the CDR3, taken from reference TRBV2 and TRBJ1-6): EPEVTQTPSHQVTQMGQEVILRCVPISNHLYFYWYRQILGQKVEFLVSFYNNEISEKSEIFDDQFSVERPDGSNFTLKIRSTKLEDSAMYFCASSDTLEGSPLHFGNGTRLTVT.

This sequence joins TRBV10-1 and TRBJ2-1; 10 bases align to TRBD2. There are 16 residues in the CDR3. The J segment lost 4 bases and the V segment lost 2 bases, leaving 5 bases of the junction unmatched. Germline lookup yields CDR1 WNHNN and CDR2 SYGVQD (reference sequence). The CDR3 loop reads CASSENLAGGYNEQFF. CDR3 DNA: TGCGCCAGCAGTGAGAATTTAGCGGGGGGTTACAATGAGCAGTTCTTC.

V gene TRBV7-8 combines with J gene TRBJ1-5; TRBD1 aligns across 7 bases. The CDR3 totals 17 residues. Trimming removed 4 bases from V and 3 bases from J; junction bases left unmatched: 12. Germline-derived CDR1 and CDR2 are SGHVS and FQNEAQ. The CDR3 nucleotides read TGTGCCAGCAGCTCCAAACGGACAGGAAAGGTCAATCAGCCCCAGCATTTT. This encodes CASSSKRTGKVNQPQHF.

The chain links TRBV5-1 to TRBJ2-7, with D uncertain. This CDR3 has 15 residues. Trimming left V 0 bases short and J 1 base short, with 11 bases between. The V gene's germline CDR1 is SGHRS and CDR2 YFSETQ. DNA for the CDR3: TGCGCCAGCAGCTTGGCCGAAGGGCCTTCCTACGAGCAGTACTTC. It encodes CASSLAEGPSYEQYF.

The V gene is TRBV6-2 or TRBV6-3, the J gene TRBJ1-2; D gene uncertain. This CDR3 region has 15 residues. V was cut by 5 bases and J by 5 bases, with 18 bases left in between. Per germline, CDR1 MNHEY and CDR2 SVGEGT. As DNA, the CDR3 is TGTGCCAGCAGTCAACAGCGATCTTGGGCTTATGGCTACACCTTC. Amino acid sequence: CASSQQRSWAYGYTF.

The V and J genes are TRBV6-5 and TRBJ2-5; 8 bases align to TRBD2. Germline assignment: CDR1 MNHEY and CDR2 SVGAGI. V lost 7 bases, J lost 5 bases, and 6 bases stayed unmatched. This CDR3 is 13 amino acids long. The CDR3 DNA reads TGTGCCAGCATGGGACTAGTTGCCGAGACCCAGTACTTC. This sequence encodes CASMGLVAETQYF.

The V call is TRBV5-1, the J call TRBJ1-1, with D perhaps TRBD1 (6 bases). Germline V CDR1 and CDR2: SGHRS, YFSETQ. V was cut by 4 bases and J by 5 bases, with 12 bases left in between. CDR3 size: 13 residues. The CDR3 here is CASSAQGPTEAFF. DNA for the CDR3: TGCGCCAGCAGCGCACAGGGACCAACTGAAGCTTTCTTT.

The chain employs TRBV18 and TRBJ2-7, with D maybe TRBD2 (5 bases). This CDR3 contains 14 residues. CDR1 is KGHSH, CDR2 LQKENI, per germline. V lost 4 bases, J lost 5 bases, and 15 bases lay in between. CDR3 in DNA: TGTGCCAGCTCACAGCGGATGTCTGGGGACGAGCAGTACTTC. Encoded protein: CASSQRMSGDEQYF.

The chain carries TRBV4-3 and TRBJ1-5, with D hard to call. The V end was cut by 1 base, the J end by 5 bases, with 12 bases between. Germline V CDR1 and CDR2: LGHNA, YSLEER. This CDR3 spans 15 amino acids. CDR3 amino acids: CASSQGAGDHQPQHF. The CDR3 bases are TGCGCCAGCAGCCAAGGGGCAGGCGATCATCAGCCCCAGCATTTT.

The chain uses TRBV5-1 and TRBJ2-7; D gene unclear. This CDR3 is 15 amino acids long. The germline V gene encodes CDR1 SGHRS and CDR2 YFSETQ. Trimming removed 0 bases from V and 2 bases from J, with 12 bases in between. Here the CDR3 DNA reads TGCGCCAGCAGCTTGGATCTTTTGGGAACCTACGAGCAGTACTTC. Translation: CASSLDLLGTYEQYF. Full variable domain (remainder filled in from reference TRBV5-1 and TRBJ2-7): KAGVTQTPRYLIKTRGQQVTLSCSPISGHRSVSWYQQTPGQGLQFLFEYFSETQRNKGNFPGRFSGRQFSNSRSEMNVSTLELGDSALYLCASSLDLLGTYEQYFGPGTRLTVT.

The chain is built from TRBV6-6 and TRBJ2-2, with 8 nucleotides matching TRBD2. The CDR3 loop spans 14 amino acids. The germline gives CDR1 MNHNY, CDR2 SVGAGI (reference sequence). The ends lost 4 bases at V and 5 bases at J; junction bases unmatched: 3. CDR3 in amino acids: CASSSGGGTGELFF. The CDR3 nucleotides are TGTGCCAGCAGTTCCGGGGGGGGTACCGGGGAGCTGTTTTTT.

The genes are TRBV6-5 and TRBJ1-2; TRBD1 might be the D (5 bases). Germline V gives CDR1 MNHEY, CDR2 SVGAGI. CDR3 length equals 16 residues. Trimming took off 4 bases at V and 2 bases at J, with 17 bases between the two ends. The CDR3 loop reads CASSSPSGRGNYGYTF. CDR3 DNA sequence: TGTGCCAGCAGTTCCCCCTCGGGCCGGGGCAACTATGGCTACACCTTC.

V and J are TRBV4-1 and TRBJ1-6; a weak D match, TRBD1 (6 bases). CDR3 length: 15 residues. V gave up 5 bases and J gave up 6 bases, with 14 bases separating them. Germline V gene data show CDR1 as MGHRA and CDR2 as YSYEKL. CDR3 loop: CASSALGGVNSPLHF. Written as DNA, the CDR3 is TGCGCCAGCAGCGCCTTGGGGGGCGTTAATTCACCCCTCCACTTT.

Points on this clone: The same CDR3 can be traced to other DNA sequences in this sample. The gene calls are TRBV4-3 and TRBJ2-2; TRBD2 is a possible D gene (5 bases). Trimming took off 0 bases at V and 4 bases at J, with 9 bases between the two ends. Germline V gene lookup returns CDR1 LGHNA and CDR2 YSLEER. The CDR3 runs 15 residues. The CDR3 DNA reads TGCGCCAGCAGCCAAGATCGGGGTGTCACCGGGGAGCTGTTTTTT. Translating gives CASSQDRGVTGELFF.